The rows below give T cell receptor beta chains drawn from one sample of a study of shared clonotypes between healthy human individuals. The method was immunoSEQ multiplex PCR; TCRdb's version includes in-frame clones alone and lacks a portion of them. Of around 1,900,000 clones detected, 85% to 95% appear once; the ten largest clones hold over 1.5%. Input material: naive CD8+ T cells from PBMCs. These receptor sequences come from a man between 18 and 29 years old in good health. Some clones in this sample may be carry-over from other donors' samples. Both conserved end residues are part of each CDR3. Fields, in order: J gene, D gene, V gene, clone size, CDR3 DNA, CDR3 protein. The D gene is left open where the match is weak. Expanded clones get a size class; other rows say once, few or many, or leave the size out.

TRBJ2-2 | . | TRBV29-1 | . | TGCAGCGTTGAAGGAATCATGAACACCGGGGAGCTGTTTTTT | CSVEGIMNTGELFF
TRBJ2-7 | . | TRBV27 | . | TGTGCCAGCAGTTCTCCAGGGTACGAGCAGTACTTC | CASSSPGYEQYF
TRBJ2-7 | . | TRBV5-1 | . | TGCGCCAGCAGCCCGGCCCCGTCCACAGGGATTGGCTTGCTTAGCGAGCAGTACTTC | CASSPAPSTGIGLLSEQYF
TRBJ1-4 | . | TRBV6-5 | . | TGTGCCAGCAGTTACACTAGGGGTCGACGTGAAAAACTGTTTTTT | CASSYTRGRREKLFF
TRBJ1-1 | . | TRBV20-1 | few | TGCAGTGCTAGAGCGGGTGAAGCTTTCTTT | CSARAGEAFF
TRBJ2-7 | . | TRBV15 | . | TGTGCCACCAGCAGAGAGGGGGGTACTCACGAGCAGTACTTC | CATSREGGTHEQYF
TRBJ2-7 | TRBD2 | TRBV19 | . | TGTGCCACGGAGGAGGGAGGGAAAACCTACGAGCAGTACTTC | CATEEGGKTYEQYF
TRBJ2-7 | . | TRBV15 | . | TGTGCCACCAGCAGAGGGGGCAGCCCTTCCTACGAGCAGTACTTC | CATSRGGSPSYEQYF
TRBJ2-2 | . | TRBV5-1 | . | TGCGCCAGCAGCTTGGGGCTTACCGGGGAGCTGTTTTTT | CASSLGLTGELFF
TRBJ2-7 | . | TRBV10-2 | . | TGCGCCAGCTCCTCTAACTACGAGCAGTACTTC | CASSSNYEQYF
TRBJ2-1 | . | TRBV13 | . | TGTGCCAGCAGCCGAGACATGGATGAGCAGTTCTTC | CASSRDMDEQFF
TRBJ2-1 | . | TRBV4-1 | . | TGCGCCAGCAGCCCCCAAGGAGGGGTTCCTGTCTCCTACAATGAGCAGTTCTTC | CASSPQGGVPVSYNEQFF
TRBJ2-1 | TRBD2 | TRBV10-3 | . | TGTGCCATCAGTGGGGAGGGTAGTTACAATGAGCAGTTCTTC | CAISGEGSYNEQFF
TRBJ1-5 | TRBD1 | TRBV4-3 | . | TGCGCCAGCAGCCCCACGACCGGGACAGGGTATCAGCCCCAGCATTTT | CASSPTTGTGYQPQHF
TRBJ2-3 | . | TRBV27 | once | TGTGCCAGCAGTTTAGGCAGGGGACTCACAGATACGCAGTATTTT | CASSLGRGLTDTQYF
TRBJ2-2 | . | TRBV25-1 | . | TGTGCCAGCAGTGAAATTTCAGGACAGAGCACCGGGGAGCTGTTTTTT | CASSEISGQSTGELFF
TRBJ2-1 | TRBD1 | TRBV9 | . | TGTGCCAGCAGCGTAGATAAGGGACAGCCGAGCTCCTACAATGAGCAGTTCTTC | CASSVDKGQPSSYNEQFF
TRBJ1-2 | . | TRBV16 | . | TGTGCCAGCAGCGAGGCAGGGTTCGGACCTAACTATGGCTACACCTTC | CASSEAGFGPNYGYTF
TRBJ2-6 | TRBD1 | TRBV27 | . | TGTGCCAGCAGGCTCTATCCCGGGACAGGGGATGGGGCCAACGTCCTGACTTTC | CASRLYPGTGDGANVLTF
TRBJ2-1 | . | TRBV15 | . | TGTGCCACCAGCAGAGGGGGCAGCTCCTACAATGAGCAGTTCTTC | CATSRGGSSYNEQFF
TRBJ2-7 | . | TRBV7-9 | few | TGTGCCAGCAGCTTAGGGTCGAACGAGCAGTACTTC | CASSLGSNEQYF
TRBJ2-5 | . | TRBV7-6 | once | TGTGCCAGCAGCCCAGGGGCCCGACCCTCCGCCCACCAAGAGACCCAGTACTTC | CASSPGARPSAHQETQYF
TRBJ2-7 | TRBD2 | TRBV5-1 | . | TGCGCCAGCAGCTTGTCCGGGACTAGCTCCTACGAGCAGTACTTC | CASSLSGTSSYEQYF
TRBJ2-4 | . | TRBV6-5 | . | TGTGCCAGCGTAGCCAAAAACATTCAGTACTTC | CASVAKNIQYF
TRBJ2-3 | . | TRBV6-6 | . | TGTGCCAGCAGCGTTACTGTGGGGGATACGCAGTATTTT | CASSVTVGDTQYF
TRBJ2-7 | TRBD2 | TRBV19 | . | TGTGCCAGTAGTGACGCGGGAGCTCCTCCCTACGAGCAGTACTTC | CASSDAGAPPYEQYF
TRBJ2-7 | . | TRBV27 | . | TGTGCCAGCAGTTTAGTGCGGGACTACGAGCAGTACTTC | CASSLVRDYEQYF
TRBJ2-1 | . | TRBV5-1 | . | TGCGCCAGCAGCCCTAGACAGCCTGGCAATGAGCAGTTCTTC | CASSPRQPGNEQFF
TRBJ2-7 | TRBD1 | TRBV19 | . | TGTGCCAGTAGTAGACAACGGGGACAGAGCTACGAGCAGTACTTC | CASSRQRGQSYEQYF
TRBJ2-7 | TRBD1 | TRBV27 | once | TGTGCCAGCACTTCCCGGGGACAGCCGCCCTCCTACGAGCAGTACTTC | CASTSRGQPPSYEQYF
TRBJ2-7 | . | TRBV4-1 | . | TGCGCCAGCAGCCAAGTGGGGGGTAGACTAATCTACGAGCAGTACTTC | CASSQVGGRLIYEQYF
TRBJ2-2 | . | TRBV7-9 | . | TGTGCCAGCAGATCAGCGAACACCGGGGAGCTGTTTTTT | CASRSANTGELFF
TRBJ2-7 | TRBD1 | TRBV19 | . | TGTGCCAGTAGTATGTGGGACAGGGTGTCCGAGCAGTACTTC | CASSMWDRVSEQYF
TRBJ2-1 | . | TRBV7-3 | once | TGTGCCAGCGGGGTCTCCTACAATGAGCAGTTCTTC | CASGVSYNEQFF
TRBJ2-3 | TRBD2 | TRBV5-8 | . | TGTGCCAGCAGACCGGGACTAGCGGCCAGAACAGATACGCAGTATTTT | CASRPGLAARTDTQYF
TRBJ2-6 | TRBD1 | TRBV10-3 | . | TGTGCCATCAGCGACTCTCCTAGGACAGGGGAGCGCTCTGGGGCCAACGTCCTGACTTTC | CAISDSPRTGERSGANVLTF